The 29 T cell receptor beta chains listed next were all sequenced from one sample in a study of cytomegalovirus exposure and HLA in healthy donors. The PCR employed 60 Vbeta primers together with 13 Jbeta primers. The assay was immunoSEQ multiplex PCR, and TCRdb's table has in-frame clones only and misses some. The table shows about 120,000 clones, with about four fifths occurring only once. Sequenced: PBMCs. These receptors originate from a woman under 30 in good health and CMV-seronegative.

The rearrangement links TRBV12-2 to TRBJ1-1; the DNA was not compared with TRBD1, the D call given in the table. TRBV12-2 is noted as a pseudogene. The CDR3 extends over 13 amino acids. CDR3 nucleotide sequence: TGTGCAAGTCGCTTATCTAAGGGGACTGAAGCTTTCTTT. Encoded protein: CASRLSKGTEAFF.

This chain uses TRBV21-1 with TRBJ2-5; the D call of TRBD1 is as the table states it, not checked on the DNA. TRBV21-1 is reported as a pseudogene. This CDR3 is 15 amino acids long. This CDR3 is CASSRTGQGKETQYF. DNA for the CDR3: TGTGCCAGCAGCAGGACAGGGCAAGGTAAAGAGACCCAGTACTTC.

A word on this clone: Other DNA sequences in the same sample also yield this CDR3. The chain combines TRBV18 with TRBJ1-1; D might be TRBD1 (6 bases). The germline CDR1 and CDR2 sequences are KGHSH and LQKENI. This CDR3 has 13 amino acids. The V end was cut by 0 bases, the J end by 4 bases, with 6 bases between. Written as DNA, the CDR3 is TGTGCCAGCTCACCACCAGGGGGCACTGAAGCTTTCTTT. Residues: CASSPPGGTEAFF.

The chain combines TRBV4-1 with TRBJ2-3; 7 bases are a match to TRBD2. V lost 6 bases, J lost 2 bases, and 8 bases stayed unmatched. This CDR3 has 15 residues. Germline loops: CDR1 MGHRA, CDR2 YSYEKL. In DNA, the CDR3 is TGCGCCAGCAGGGGCGGGGAGGGCCTCACAGATACGCAGTATTTT. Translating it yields CASRGGEGLTDTQYF.

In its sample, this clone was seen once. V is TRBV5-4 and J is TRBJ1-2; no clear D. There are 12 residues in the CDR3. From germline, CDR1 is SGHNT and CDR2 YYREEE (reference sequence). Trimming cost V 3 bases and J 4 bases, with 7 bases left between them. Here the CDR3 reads CASSSYGYGYTF. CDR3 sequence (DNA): TGTGCCAGCAGCTCCTACGGCTATGGCTACACCTTC. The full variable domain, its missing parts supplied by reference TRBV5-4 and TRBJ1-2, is ETGVTQSPTHLIKTRGQQVTLRCSSQSGHNTVSWYQQALGQGPQFIFQYYREEENGRGNFPPRFSGLQFPNYSSELNVNALELDDSALYLCASSSYGYGYTFGSGTRLTVV.

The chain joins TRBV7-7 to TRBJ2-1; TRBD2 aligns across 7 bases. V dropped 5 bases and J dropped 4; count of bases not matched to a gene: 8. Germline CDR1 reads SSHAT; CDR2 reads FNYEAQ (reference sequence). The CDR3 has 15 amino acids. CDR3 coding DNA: TGTGCCAGCAGCAAAAGCGGGACGAAGTACAATGAGCAGTTCTTC. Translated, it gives CASSKSGTKYNEQFF.

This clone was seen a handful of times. CDR3 amino acids: CASRTGAQGGGELFF. CDR3 sequence (DNA): TGCGCCAGCCGGACAGGGGCCCAAGGGGGCGGGGAGCTGTTTTTT. The chain couples TRBV5-1 to TRBJ2-2, with 9 bases lining up with TRBD1. This CDR3 spans 15 amino acids. V was clipped by 7 bases and J by 7 bases; unmatched bases: 11. Germline V gives CDR1 SGHRS, CDR2 YFSETQ.

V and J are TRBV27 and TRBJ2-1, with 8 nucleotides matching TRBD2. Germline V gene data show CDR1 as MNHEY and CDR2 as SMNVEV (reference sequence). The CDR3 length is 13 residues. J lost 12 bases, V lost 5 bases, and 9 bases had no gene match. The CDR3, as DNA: TGTGCCAGCAGTCAGGGACTAGATTTAGGGCAGTTCTTC. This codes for CASSQGLDLGQFF.

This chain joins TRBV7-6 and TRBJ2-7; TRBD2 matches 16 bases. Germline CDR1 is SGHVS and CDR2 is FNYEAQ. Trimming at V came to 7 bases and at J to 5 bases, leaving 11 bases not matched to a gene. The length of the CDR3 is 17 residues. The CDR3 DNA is TGTGCCAGCACCCCGGGACTAGCGGGGGGGCCTCCCCACGAGCAGTACTTC. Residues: CASTPGLAGGPPHEQYF.

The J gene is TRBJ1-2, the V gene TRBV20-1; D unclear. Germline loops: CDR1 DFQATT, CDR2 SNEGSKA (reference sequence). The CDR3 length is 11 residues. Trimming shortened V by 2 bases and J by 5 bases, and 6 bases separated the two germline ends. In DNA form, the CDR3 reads TGCAGTGCTAGACAGATTTATGGCTACACCTTC. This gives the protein CSARQIYGYTF.

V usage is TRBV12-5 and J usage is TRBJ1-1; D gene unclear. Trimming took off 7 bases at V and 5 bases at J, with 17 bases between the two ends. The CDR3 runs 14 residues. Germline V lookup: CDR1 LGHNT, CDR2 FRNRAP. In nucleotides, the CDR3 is TGTGCTAGTGCCCCGCCGGGGAGAAGAACTGAAGCTTTCTTT. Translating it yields CASAPPGRRTEAFF.

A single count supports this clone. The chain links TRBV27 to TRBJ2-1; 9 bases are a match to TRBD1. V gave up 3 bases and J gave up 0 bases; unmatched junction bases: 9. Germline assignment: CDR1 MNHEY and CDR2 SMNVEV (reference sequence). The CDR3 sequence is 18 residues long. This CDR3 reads CASSLRTGDKSSYNEQFF. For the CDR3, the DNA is TGTGCCAGCAGTTTGAGGACAGGGGATAAGAGCTCCTACAATGAGCAGTTCTTC.

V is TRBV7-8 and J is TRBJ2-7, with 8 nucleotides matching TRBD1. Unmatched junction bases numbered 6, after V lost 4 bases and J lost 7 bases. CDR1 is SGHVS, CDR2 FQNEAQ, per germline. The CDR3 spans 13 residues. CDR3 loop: CASSSDRGREQYF. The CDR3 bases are TGTGCCAGCAGCTCCGACAGGGGCCGGGAGCAGTACTTC.

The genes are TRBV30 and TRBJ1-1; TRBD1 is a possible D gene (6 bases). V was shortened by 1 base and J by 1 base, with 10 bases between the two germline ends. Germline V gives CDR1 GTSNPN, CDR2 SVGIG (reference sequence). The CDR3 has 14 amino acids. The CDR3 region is CAWSGPRGNTEAFF. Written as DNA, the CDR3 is TGTGCCTGGAGTGGGCCCAGGGGGAACACTGAAGCTTTCTTT.

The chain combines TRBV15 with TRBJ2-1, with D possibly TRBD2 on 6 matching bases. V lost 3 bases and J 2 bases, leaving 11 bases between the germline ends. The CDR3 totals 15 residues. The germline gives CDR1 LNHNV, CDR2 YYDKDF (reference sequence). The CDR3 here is CATSSRSGTYNEQFF. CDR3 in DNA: TGTGCCACCAGCAGCCGTAGCGGAACCTACAATGAGCAGTTCTTC. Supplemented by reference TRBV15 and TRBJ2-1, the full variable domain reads DAMVIQNPRYQVTQFGKPVTLSCSQTLNHNVMYWYQQKSSQAPKLLFHYYDKDFNNEADTPDNFQSRRPNTSFCFLDIRSPGLGDTAMYLCATSSRSGTYNEQFFGPGTRLTVL.

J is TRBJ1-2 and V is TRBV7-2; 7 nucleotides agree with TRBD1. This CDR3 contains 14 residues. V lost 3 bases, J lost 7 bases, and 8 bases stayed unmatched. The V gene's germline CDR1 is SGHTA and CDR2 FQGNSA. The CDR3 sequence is CASSLRKGAVGYTF. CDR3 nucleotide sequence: TGTGCCAGCAGCTTGAGAAAGGGGGCGGTTGGCTACACCTTC.

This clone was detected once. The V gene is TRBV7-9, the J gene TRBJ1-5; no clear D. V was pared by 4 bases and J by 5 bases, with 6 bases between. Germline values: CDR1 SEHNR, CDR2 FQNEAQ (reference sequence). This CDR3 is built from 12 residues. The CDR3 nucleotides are TGTGCCAGCAGCTATAATCATCAGCCCCAGCATTTT. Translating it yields CASSYNHQPQHF.

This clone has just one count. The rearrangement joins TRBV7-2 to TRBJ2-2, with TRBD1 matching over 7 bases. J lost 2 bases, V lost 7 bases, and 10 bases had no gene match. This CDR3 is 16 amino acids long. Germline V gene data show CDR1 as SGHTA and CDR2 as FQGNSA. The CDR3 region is CASIPPDRTNTGELFF. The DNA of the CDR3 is TGTGCCAGCATCCCCCCGGACAGGACAAACACCGGGGAGCTGTTTTTT.

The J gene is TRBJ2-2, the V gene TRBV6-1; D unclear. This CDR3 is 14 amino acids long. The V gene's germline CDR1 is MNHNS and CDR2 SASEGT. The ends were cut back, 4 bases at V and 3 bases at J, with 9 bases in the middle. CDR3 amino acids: CASSGVVDTGELFF. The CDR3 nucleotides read TGTGCCAGCAGTGGAGTAGTCGACACCGGGGAGCTGTTTTTT.

CDR3 sequence reads: CASSQEGGPYDEKLFF. The CDR3 region has the DNA TGCGCCAGCAGCCAAGAGGGGGGACCTTATGATGAAAAACTGTTTTTT. This chain connects TRBV4-3 to TRBJ1-4; D possibly corresponds to TRBD1 (5 bases). Germline V gene data show CDR1 as LGHNA and CDR2 as YSLEER. The CDR3 is 16 residues long. V lost 0 bases to trimming and J lost 6 bases, with 14 bases between them.

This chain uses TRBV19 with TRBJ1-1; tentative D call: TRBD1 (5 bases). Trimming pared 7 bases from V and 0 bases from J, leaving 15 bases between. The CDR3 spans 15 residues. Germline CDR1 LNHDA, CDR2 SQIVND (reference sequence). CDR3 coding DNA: TGTGCCAGTAAATGGGGCGCGGGAATGAACACTGAAGCTTTCTTT. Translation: CASKWGAGMNTEAFF.

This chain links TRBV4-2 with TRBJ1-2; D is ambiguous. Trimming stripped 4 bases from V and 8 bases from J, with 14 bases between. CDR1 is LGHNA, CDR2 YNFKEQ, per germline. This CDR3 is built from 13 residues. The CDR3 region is CASSLRGLEGYTF. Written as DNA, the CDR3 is TGTGCCAGCAGCCTCCGGGGTTTGGAGGGCTACACCTTC.

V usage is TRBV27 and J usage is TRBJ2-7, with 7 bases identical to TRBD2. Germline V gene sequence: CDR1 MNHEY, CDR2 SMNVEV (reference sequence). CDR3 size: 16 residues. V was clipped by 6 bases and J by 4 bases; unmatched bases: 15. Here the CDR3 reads CASRPLAASGVYEQYF. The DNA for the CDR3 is TGTGCCAGCAGACCCTTGGCGGCTAGCGGAGTTTACGAGCAGTACTTC.

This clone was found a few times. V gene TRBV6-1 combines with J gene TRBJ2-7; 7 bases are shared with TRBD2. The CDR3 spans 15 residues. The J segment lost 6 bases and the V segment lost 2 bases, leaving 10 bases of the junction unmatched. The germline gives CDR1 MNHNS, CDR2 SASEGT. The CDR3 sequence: CASSELDGGGFEQYF. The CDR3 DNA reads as TGTGCCAGCAGTGAACTAGACGGGGGAGGGTTCGAGCAGTACTTC.

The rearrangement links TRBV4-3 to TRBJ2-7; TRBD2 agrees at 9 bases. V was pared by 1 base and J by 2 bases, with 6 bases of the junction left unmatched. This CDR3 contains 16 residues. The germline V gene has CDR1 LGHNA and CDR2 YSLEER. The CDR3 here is CASSQGSGGLAYEQYF. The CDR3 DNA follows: TGCGCCAGCAGCCAAGGTAGCGGGGGCCTAGCCTACGAGCAGTACTTC.

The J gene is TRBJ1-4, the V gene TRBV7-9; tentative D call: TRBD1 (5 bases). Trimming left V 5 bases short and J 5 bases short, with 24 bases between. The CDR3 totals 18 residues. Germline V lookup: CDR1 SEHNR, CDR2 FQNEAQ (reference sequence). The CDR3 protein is CASSPPGLIGSGNEKLFF. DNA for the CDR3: TGTGCCAGCAGCCCACCGGGACTGATTGGGTCGGGAAATGAAAAACTGTTTTTT. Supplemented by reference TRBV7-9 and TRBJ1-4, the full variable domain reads DTGVSQNPRHKITKRGQNVTFRCDPISEHNRLYWYRQTLGQGPEFLTYFQNEAQLEKSRLLSDRFSAERPKGSFSTLEIQRTEQGDSAMYLCASSPPGLIGSGNEKLFFGSGTQLSVL.

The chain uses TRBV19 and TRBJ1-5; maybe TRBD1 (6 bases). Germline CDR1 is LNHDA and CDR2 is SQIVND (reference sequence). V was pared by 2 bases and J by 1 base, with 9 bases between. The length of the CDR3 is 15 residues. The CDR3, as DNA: TGTGCCAGTAGTATACGACAGGCGAGCAATCAGCCCCAGCATTTT. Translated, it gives CASSIRQASNQPQHF.

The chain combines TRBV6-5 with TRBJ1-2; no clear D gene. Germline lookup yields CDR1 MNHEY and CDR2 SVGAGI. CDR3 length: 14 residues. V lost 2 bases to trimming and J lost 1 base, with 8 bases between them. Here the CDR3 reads CASSYTTDNYGYTF. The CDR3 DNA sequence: TGTGCCAGCAGTTACACAACCGATAACTATGGCTACACCTTC.

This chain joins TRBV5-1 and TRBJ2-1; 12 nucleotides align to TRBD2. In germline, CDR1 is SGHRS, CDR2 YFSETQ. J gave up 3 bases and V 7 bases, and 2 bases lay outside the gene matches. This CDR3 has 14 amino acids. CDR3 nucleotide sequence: TGCGCCAGCCGGACTAGCGGGGTCTACAATGAGCAGTTCTTC. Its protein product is CASRTSGVYNEQFF.